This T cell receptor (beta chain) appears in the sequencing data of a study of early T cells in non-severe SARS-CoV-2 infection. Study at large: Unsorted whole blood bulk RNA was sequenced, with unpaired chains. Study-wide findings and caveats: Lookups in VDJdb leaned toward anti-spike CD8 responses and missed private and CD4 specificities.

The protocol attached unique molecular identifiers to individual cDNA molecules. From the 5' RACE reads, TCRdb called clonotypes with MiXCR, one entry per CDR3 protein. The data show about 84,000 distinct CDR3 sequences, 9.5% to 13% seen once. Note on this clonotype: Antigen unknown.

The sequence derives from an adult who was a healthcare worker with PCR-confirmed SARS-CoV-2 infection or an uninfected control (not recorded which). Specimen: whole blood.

CDR3 sequence: CASSLSDNSPLHF. The CDR3 DNA follows: TGTGCCAGCAGTTTATCGGACAATTCACCCCTCCACTTT. The chain joins TRBV27 to TRBJ1-6, with D uncertain. CDR1 and CDR2 (germline): MNHEY, SMNVEV (reference sequence). Trimming pared 0 bases from V and 7 bases from J, leaving 4 bases between. The CDR3 consists of 13 residues.